This TCR beta chain was captured by sequencing in a study of glioma-infiltrating T cells. The V end lost 5 bases, the J end lost 6 bases, and 17 bases lay between the germline ends. In germline, CDR1 is SGHAT, CDR2 FQNNGV. CDR3 size: 15 residues. On this clonotype itself: The antigen is not known.

Amplification of TCR alpha and beta CDR3 regions from RNA used iRepertoire nested multiplex PCR. One-step reverse transcription and amplification started from around 100-400 ng of tissue mRNA or PBMC total RNA. One entry per CDR3 protein results from TCRdb running MiXCR on the multiplex PCR reads. The table has tens of thousands of distinct CDR3 sequences, roughly 37% seen once. Study conclusions and caveats: Above-expected tissue-blood divergence occurred in all gliomas, most in low-grade ones.

The source material was glioma tissue, nonneoplastic brain tissue, or PBMCs (not recorded which). This receptor was identified in a human donor with low-grade glioma or glioblastoma, undergoing nonglioma brain surgery, or in good health (not recorded which). This chain links TRBV11-2 with TRBJ2-1, with D tentatively TRBD2 (6 bases). The CDR3 DNA is TGTGCCAGCAGCACCTCCGGGGCTAGCGCCAATGAGCAGTTCTTC. This sequence encodes CASSTSGASANEQFF.